The T cell receptor beta chain under discussion was sequenced for a study of blood T cells in healthy people across ages. Study-level findings and limits: Per million T cells, TCR beta diversity dropped about linearly as age rose.

CDR3 size: 14 residues. V was pared by 6 bases and J by 7 bases, with 7 bases of the junction left unmatched. Germline loops: CDR1 MDHEN, CDR2 SYDVKM. Then a second PCR, running roughly 7 to 11 cycles, was carried out with a sample-barcoded 5' primer and a J-beta primer mix. TCRdb redid the calling of the 5' RACE reads with MiXCR, one entry per CDR3 protein. The repertoire includes 750,000 to 950,000 distinct CDR3 sequences, about 29% of them detected once, and about a tenth sits in the top ten. Concerning this clonotype itself: Its antigen is not identified.

The same data also went into a second study, on T cells of mothers and their children. As that report states: The donor cohort consisted of a few healthy Caucasian mothers and their six children. In related and unrelated pairs alike, thymic selection shapes TCR recombination output, with inherited differences minor.

This clonotype was sampled from a middle-aged woman in good health. The rearrangement links TRBV28 to TRBJ1-2; 11 bases are a match to TRBD1. The sequenced sample consisted of blood. CDR3 sequence reads: CASRTGTGGSGYTF. In DNA, the CDR3 is TGTGCCAGCAGAACCGGGACAGGGGGTTCTGGCTACACCTTC.